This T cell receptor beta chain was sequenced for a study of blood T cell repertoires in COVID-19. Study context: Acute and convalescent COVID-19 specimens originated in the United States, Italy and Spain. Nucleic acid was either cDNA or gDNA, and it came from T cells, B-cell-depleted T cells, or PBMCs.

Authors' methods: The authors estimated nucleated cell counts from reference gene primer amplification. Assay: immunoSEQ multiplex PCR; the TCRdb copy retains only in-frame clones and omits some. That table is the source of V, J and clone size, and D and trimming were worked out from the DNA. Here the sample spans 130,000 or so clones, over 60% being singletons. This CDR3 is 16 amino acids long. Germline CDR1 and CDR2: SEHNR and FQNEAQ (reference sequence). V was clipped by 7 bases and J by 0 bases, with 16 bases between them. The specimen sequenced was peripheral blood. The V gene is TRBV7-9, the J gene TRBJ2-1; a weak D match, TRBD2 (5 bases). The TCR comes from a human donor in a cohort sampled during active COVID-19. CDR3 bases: TGTGCCAGCAACCCCACAGTGGGGAGCTCCTACAATGAGCAGTTCTTC. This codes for CASNPTVGSSYNEQFF.